These 15 T cell receptor beta chains came from one sample sequenced in a study of blood T cells in healthy people across ages. A second roughly 6 to 12 cycle PCR used barcoded and J-beta primers. One entry per CDR3 protein results from TCRdb running MiXCR on the 5' RACE reads. The sample records about 1.4 million distinct CDR3 sequences, around 55% being singletons. Sequencing was done on a sample of blood. All receptors come from a man aged 18-30 years in good health.

This clonotype was found a few times. V and J are TRBV3-1 and TRBJ2-7; perhaps TRBD2 as D (7 bases). V was shortened by 0 bases and J by 2 bases, with 11 bases between the two germline ends. The germline V gene encodes CDR1 LGHDT and CDR2 YNNKEL (reference sequence). This CDR3 spans 15 amino acids. CDR3 coding DNA: TGTGCCAGCAGCCAAGAAACGGGGGGCCCCTACGAGCAGTACTTC. Protein: CASSQETGGPYEQYF.

The chain combines TRBV4-1 with TRBJ2-7; possibly TRBD2 for D (6 bases). The CDR3 totals 15 residues. Trimming removed 2 bases from V and 3 bases from J, with 14 bases in between. The germline gives CDR1 MGHRA, CDR2 YSYEKL. In nucleotides, the CDR3 is TGCGCCAGCAGCCAATCCGTAGCGGTGCACTACGAGCAGTACTTC. This gives the protein CASSQSVAVHYEQYF.

The chain couples TRBV15 to TRBJ2-1, with 8 nucleotides matching TRBD2. The J call is in doubt because the DNA end fits TRBJ2-7 better. The CDR3 runs 13 residues. The germline V gene encodes CDR1 LNHNV and CDR2 YYDKDF (reference sequence). The CDR3 coding sequence is TGTGCCAGCAGGCATAGCGGGACGAACGAGCAGTACTTC. Its translation: CASRHSGTNEQYF.

In this sample, this clonotype turned up once. The chain couples TRBV27 to TRBJ2-4; possible D gene TRBD1, 6 bases. With the DNA end fitting TRBJ2-7 better, the J assignment may be wrong. In germline, CDR1 is MNHEY, CDR2 SMNVEV (reference sequence). The CDR3 extends over 15 amino acids. The CDR3 coding sequence is TGTGCCAGCAGTTTATTTTTTCTAGGGGGCTACGAGCAGTACTTC. Protein sequence: CASSLFFLGGYEQYF.

The chain uses TRBV7-7 and TRBJ2-5; 10 nucleotides match TRBD1. In germline, CDR1 is SSHAT, CDR2 FNYEAQ (reference sequence). V shed 4 bases and J 5 bases; nucleotides not matched to a gene: 4. This CDR3 is 14 amino acids long. This CDR3 is CASSSTGGSETQYF. Here the CDR3 DNA reads TGTGCCAGCAGCTCGACAGGGGGCTCGGAGACCCAGTACTTC.

The chain combines TRBV4-1 with TRBJ2-3; no reliable D call. In germline, CDR1 is MGHRA, CDR2 YSYEKL. The CDR3 consists of 15 residues. Trimming took 0 bases from V and 3 from J, leaving 10 bases between them. CDR3 loop: CASSQDRSRTDTQYF. The CDR3, as DNA: TGCGCCAGCAGCCAAGATAGGAGCCGAACAGATACGCAGTATTTT.

The chain employs TRBV15 and TRBJ1-1; D unresolved. The CDR3 is made up of 13 amino acids. Germline V CDR1 and CDR2: LNHNV, YYDKDF (reference sequence). With 5 bases removed from V and 2 bases from J, the gap between germline ends came to 9 bases. CDR3 loop: CATSPALNTEAFF. The CDR3 coding sequence is TGTGCCACCAGCCCGGCCCTCAACACTGAAGCTTTCTTT.

The chain employs TRBV5-6 and TRBJ2-4; TRBD1 is a possible D gene (6 bases). Per the germline V gene, CDR1 is SGHDT and CDR2 is YYEEEE. CDR3 length: 14 amino acids. The V gene lost 1 base and the J gene lost 2 bases, with 7 bases spanning the gap. The CDR3 protein is CASSLTGTKNIQYF. DNA for the CDR3: TGTGCCAGCAGCTTGACAGGGACCAAAAACATTCAGTACTTC.

This clonotype has just a few counts. This chain uses TRBV12-3 or TRBV12-4 with TRBJ2-7, with 9 bases aligning to TRBD1. This CDR3 has 14 residues. Trimming took 3 bases from V and 6 from J; bases not matched to a gene: 6. The CDR3 reads CASSFRDREIEQYF. The CDR3 DNA follows: TGTGCCAGCAGTTTTCGGGACAGGGAAATCGAGCAGTACTTC.

The chain recombines TRBV6-5 with TRBJ2-7, with 7 bases identical to TRBD2. The CDR3 is made up of 17 amino acids. Germline V gene lookup returns CDR1 MNHEY and CDR2 SVGAGI. Trimming at V came to 0 bases and at J to 2 bases, leaving 10 bases not matched to a gene. The CDR3 reads CASSYSSRPSGAYEQYF. DNA of the CDR3: TGTGCCAGCAGTTACTCAAGTAGGCCTAGCGGAGCCTACGAGCAGTACTTC.

This sequence joins TRBV7-2 and TRBJ2-5, with no clear D. CDR1 and CDR2 (germline): SGHTA, FQGNSA. This CDR3 is 14 amino acids long. Trimming removed 0 bases from V and 5 bases from J, with 10 bases in between. The CDR3 region has the DNA TGTGCCAGCAGCTTAGCGGTGGGAAAGGAGACCCAGTACTTC. Its protein is CASSLAVGKETQYF.

CDR3 in amino acids: CSVEGGFKNIQYF. DNA for the CDR3: TGCAGCGTTGAAGGGGGGTTCAAAAACATTCAGTACTTC. This chain joins TRBV29-1 and TRBJ2-4; TRBD1 or TRBD2 may be the D gene (5 bases each). The CDR3 contains 13 residues. V was pared by 1 base and J by 3 bases, with 7 bases between. Germline CDR1 is SQVTM and CDR2 is ANQGSEA.

This clonotype was observed once. The chain is built from TRBV20-1 and TRBJ2-3; either TRBD1 or TRBD2 may supply D (5 bases each). Germline values: CDR1 DFQATT, CDR2 SNEGSKA (reference sequence). This CDR3 has 15 amino acids. V was clipped by 3 bases and J by 0 bases, with 13 bases between them. The CDR3 nucleotides are TGCAGTGCTAGTAGGGACGGGTTTAGCACAGATACGCAGTATTTT. It translates to CSASRDGFSTDTQYF.

This clonotype was observed a few times. The DNA for the CDR3 is TGTGCCAGCAGTTACTCGACTCCGTCCCCTAATGAAAAACTGTTTTTT. Protein sequence: CASSYSTPSPNEKLFF. The V call is TRBV28, the J call TRBJ1-4; D gene uncertain. The CDR3 totals 16 residues. Trimming left V 4 bases short and J 3 bases short, with 15 bases between. Germline loops: CDR1 MDHEN, CDR2 SYDVKM.

This chain links TRBV6-5 with TRBJ2-1; D unresolved. The CDR3 is made up of 13 amino acids. CDR1 and CDR2 (germline): MNHEY, SVGAGI. Trimming pared 5 bases from V and 5 bases from J, leaving 10 bases between. The CDR3, as DNA: TGTGCCAGCAGTGACTGGGTCCACAATGAGCAGTTCTTC. It encodes CASSDWVHNEQFF.